A selection of T cell receptor beta chains follows, all from one sample in a study of control samples from healthy donors and cancer patients. Method: immunoSEQ multiplex PCR; TCRdb's copy keeps in-frame clones and lacks some. The table includes 85,000 to 100,000 clones, 90% to 95% detected once. The specimen was blood. Source of these receptors: a young man in good health. Each CDR3 is given with its conserved first and last residue. Fields, in order: V gene, D gene, clone size, J gene, CDR3 protein, CDR3 DNA. The D gene is left open where the match is weak. The size of a clone is reported for some rows only, either as once, few or many, or as a class for expanded clones.

V gene: TRBV6-5; D gene: -; clone size: -; J gene: TRBJ1-5; CDR3 protein: CASSTGRVQPQHF; CDR3 DNA: TGTGCCAGCAGTACAGGGCGGGTTCAGCCCCAGCATTTT
V gene: TRBV6-5; D gene: -; clone size: -; J gene: TRBJ2-2; CDR3 protein: CASQGSTGELFF; CDR3 DNA: TGTGCCAGCCAGGGCAGCACCGGGGAGCTGTTTTTT
V gene: TRBV20-1; D gene: -; clone size: -; J gene: TRBJ2-1; CDR3 protein: CSARSYNEQFF; CDR3 DNA: TGCAGTGCTAGAAGTTACAATGAGCAGTTCTTC
V gene: TRBV11-1; D gene: -; clone size: -; J gene: TRBJ1-1; CDR3 protein: CASSYRRGRYEAFF; CDR3 DNA: TGTGCCAGCAGCTACCGACGTGGGAGATATGAAGCTTTCTTT
V gene: TRBV7-9; D gene: TRBD1; clone size: -; J gene: TRBJ1-2; CDR3 protein: CASSFIYPGQGNYGYTF; CDR3 DNA: TGTGCCAGCAGCTTCATTTACCCGGGACAGGGTAACTATGGCTACACCTTC
V gene: TRBV5-1; D gene: -; clone size: -; J gene: TRBJ1-2; CDR3 protein: CASSPTLTVNYGYTF; CDR3 DNA: TGCGCCAGCAGCCCCACGTTGACAGTGAACTATGGCTACACCTTC
V gene: TRBV11-2; D gene: TRBD2; clone size: -; J gene: TRBJ2-1; CDR3 protein: CASSLGLAGGGDEQFF; CDR3 DNA: TGTGCCAGCAGCTTAGGGCTAGCGGGGGGTGGAGATGAGCAGTTCTTC
V gene: TRBV7-2; D gene: TRBD1; clone size: once; J gene: TRBJ2-7; CDR3 protein: CASSLRTGRNEQYF; CDR3 DNA: TGTGCCAGCAGCCTTAGGACAGGGAGAAACGAGCAGTACTTC
V gene: TRBV12-3/TRBV12-4; D gene: -; clone size: -; J gene: TRBJ2-1; CDR3 protein: CASSFSAANEQFF; CDR3 DNA: TGTGCCAGCAGTTTCAGCGCGGCAAATGAGCAGTTCTTC
V gene: TRBV4-3; D gene: -; clone size: -; J gene: TRBJ2-7; CDR3 protein: CASSPRGDWEQYF; CDR3 DNA: TGCGCCAGCAGCCCTCGGGGCGATTGGGAGCAGTACTTC
V gene: TRBV24-1; D gene: -; clone size: -; J gene: TRBJ2-3; CDR3 protein: CATSLTTTDTQYF; CDR3 DNA: TGTGCCACCAGTCTTACTACCACAGATACGCAGTATTTT
V gene: TRBV27; D gene: -; clone size: -; J gene: TRBJ2-7; CDR3 protein: CASILQGQQYF; CDR3 DNA: TGTGCCAGCATCTTACAGGGACAGCAGTACTTC
V gene: TRBV10-3; D gene: -; clone size: few; J gene: TRBJ1-5; CDR3 protein: CAISEGDQPQHF; CDR3 DNA: TGTGCCATCAGTGAAGGGGATCAGCCCCAGCATTTT
V gene: TRBV7-8; D gene: -; clone size: -; J gene: TRBJ1-3; CDR3 protein: CASSILRVDSGNTIYF; CDR3 DNA: TGTGCCAGCAGCATCCTAAGGGTTGACTCTGGAAACACCATATATTTT
V gene: TRBV3-1/TRBV3-2; D gene: -; clone size: -; J gene: TRBJ2-6; CDR3 protein: CASSQTGGANVLTF; CDR3 DNA: TGTGCCAGCAGCCAGACTGGGGGGGCCAACGTCCTGACTTTC
V gene: TRBV19; D gene: -; clone size: -; J gene: TRBJ1-2; CDR3 protein: CASSDWYGYTF; CDR3 DNA: TGTGCCAGTAGTGACTGGTATGGCTACACCTTC
V gene: TRBV21-1; D gene: -; clone size: -; J gene: TRBJ2-7; CDR3 protein: CASSNRGRGAYEQYF; CDR3 DNA: TGTGCCAGCAGCAATCGGGGCAGGGGGGCCTACGAGCAGTACTTC
V gene: TRBV5-1; D gene: -; clone size: once; J gene: TRBJ2-2; CDR3 protein: CASSLEGGHTGELFF; CDR3 DNA: TGCGCCAGCAGCTTGGAGGGGGGACACACCGGGGAGCTGTTTTTT
V gene: TRBV20-1; D gene: -; clone size: -; J gene: TRBJ2-1; CDR3 protein: CSADESYEQFF; CDR3 DNA: TGCAGTGCCGATGAGTCTTATGAGCAGTTCTTC
V gene: TRBV2; D gene: -; clone size: -; J gene: TRBJ1-6; CDR3 protein: CASSRDSYNSPLHF; CDR3 DNA: TGTGCCAGCAGTCGGGACTCCTATAATTCACCCCTCCACTTT
V gene: TRBV7-2; D gene: TRBD2; clone size: once; J gene: TRBJ2-3; CDR3 protein: CASSPSGAGGPWDAQYF; CDR3 DNA: TGTGCCAGCAGCCCCTCGGGAGCGGGAGGCCCCTGGGATGCGCAGTATTTT
V gene: TRBV7-9; D gene: -; clone size: -; J gene: TRBJ1-4; CDR3 protein: CASSVPRGPNPEEKLFF; CDR3 DNA: TGTGCCAGCAGCGTTCCCAGGGGACCGAACCCTGAGGAAAAACTGTTTTTT
V gene: TRBV6-2/TRBV6-3; D gene: TRBD1; clone size: -; J gene: TRBJ2-7; CDR3 protein: CASSYLTRQGGYEQYF; CDR3 DNA: TGTGCCAGCAGTTACCTTACCCGACAGGGTGGATACGAGCAGTACTTC
V gene: TRBV20-1; D gene: -; clone size: few; J gene: TRBJ2-7; CDR3 protein: CSASNPTEVYEQYF; CDR3 DNA: TGCAGTGCTAGTAATCCGACGGAGGTCTACGAGCAGTACTTC
V gene: TRBV30; D gene: -; clone size: -; J gene: TRBJ1-3; CDR3 protein: CAWSSGFLGNHIYF; CDR3 DNA: TGTGCCTGGAGCTCGGGGTTTTTGGGGAACCATATATATTTT
V gene: TRBV2; D gene: -; clone size: -; J gene: TRBJ1-3; CDR3 protein: CASIRGLGNTIYF; CDR3 DNA: TGTGCCAGCATCAGGGGCCTAGGAAACACCATATATTTT
V gene: TRBV5-4; D gene: -; clone size: -; J gene: TRBJ2-1; CDR3 protein: CASSPGRGPSYNEQFF; CDR3 DNA: TGTGCCAGCAGTCCGGGGCGGGGACCCTCCTACAATGAGCAGTTCTTC
V gene: TRBV4-1; D gene: TRBD1; clone size: -; J gene: TRBJ1-4; CDR3 protein: CASSKTGEVANEKLFF; CDR3 DNA: TGCGCCAGCAGTAAAACAGGGGAAGTGGCTAATGAAAAACTGTTTTTT
V gene: TRBV10-2; D gene: -; clone size: -; J gene: TRBJ1-5; CDR3 protein: CASSEQDNQPQHF; CDR3 DNA: TGCGCCAGCAGTGAACAGGATAATCAGCCCCAGCATTTT
V gene: TRBV2; D gene: TRBD1; clone size: once; J gene: TRBJ1-2; CDR3 protein: CANPTGGYGYTF; CDR3 DNA: TGTGCCAACCCGACAGGGGGCTATGGCTACACCTTC
V gene: TRBV20-1; D gene: -; clone size: -; J gene: TRBJ1-1; CDR3 protein: CSARRMREAFF; CDR3 DNA: TGCAGTGCTAGAAGAATGAGAGAAGCTTTCTTT
V gene: TRBV5-4; D gene: TRBD2; clone size: -; J gene: TRBJ2-7; CDR3 protein: CASSPKLAGGNYEQYF; CDR3 DNA: TGTGCCAGCAGCCCAAAACTAGCGGGAGGCAACTACGAGCAGTACTTC
V gene: TRBV29-1; D gene: -; clone size: -; J gene: TRBJ1-3; CDR3 protein: CSVASGNTIYF; CDR3 DNA: TGCAGCGTTGCCTCTGGAAACACCATATATTTT
V gene: TRBV4-1; D gene: TRBD2; clone size: -; J gene: TRBJ2-3; CDR3 protein: CASSPNGGGTFTDTQYF; CDR3 DNA: TGCGCCAGCAGCCCTAACGGGGGGGGGACATTCACAGATACGCAGTATTTT
V gene: TRBV4-3; D gene: TRBD2; clone size: -; J gene: TRBJ2-1; CDR3 protein: CASSQVPGLAAYSYNEQFF; CDR3 DNA: TGCGCCAGCAGCCAAGTTCCGGGACTAGCGGCTTACTCCTACAATGAGCAGTTCTTC
V gene: TRBV19; D gene: -; clone size: -; J gene: TRBJ1-1; CDR3 protein: CASSITGSNTEAFF; CDR3 DNA: TGTGCCAGTAGTATTACAGGGAGTAACACTGAAGCTTTCTTT
V gene: TRBV30; D gene: -; clone size: -; J gene: TRBJ2-3; CDR3 protein: CAWKGSTDTQYF; CDR3 DNA: TGTGCCTGGAAAGGGAGCACAGATACGCAGTATTTT
V gene: TRBV29-1; D gene: -; clone size: once; J gene: TRBJ1-2; CDR3 protein: CSADYTLF; CDR3 DNA: TGCAGCGCTGACTATACGTTGTTC
V gene: TRBV6-5; D gene: -; clone size: -; J gene: TRBJ1-4; CDR3 protein: CASSYSWTDREKLFF; CDR3 DNA: TGTGCCAGCAGTTACTCATGGACAGACAGGGAAAAACTGTTTTTT
V gene: TRBV30; D gene: -; clone size: -; J gene: TRBJ2-7; CDR3 protein: CAWKFSGSGEQYF; CDR3 DNA: TGTGCCTGGAAATTTAGCGGATCTGGCGAGCAGTACTTC
V gene: TRBV29-1; D gene: -; clone size: -; J gene: TRBJ1-2; CDR3 protein: CSVPARVSANYGYTF; CDR3 DNA: TGCAGCGTTCCGGCCAGGGTCTCGGCTAACTATGGCTACACCTTC
V gene: TRBV7-8; D gene: TRBD1; clone size: -; J gene: TRBJ1-6; CDR3 protein: CASSLRELGQGLNSPLHF; CDR3 DNA: TGTGCCAGCAGCTTAAGAGAGCTCGGACAGGGACTAAATTCACCCCTCCACTTT
V gene: TRBV5-8; D gene: -; clone size: -; J gene: TRBJ1-1; CDR3 protein: CASRPRVRTEAFF; CDR3 DNA: TGTGCCAGCAGGCCCAGGGTAAGGACTGAAGCTTTCTTT
V gene: TRBV29-1; D gene: TRBD1; clone size: once; J gene: TRBJ1-2; CDR3 protein: CSVGGTARNVNYGYTF; CDR3 DNA: TGCAGCGTTGGAGGGACAGCAAGAAATGTTAACTATGGCTACACCTTC
V gene: TRBV6-5; D gene: -; clone size: -; J gene: TRBJ1-1; CDR3 protein: CASSYSRDEAFF; CDR3 DNA: TGTGCCAGCAGTTACTCGCGGGACGAAGCTTTCTTT
V gene: TRBV5-1; D gene: TRBD1; clone size: -; J gene: TRBJ2-7; CDR3 protein: CASSPDRGYYEQYF; CDR3 DNA: TGCGCCAGCAGCCCTGACAGGGGATATTACGAGCAGTACTTC
V gene: TRBV30; D gene: TRBD1; clone size: -; J gene: TRBJ1-5; CDR3 protein: CACRTGGNQPQHF; CDR3 DNA: TGTGCCTGCCGGACAGGGGGCAATCAGCCCCAGCATTTT
V gene: TRBV14; D gene: -; clone size: -; J gene: TRBJ2-5; CDR3 protein: CASSSHSPGVTQYF; CDR3 DNA: TGTGCCAGCAGCTCGCATAGCCCCGGCGTGACCCAGTACTTC
V gene: TRBV6-1; D gene: -; clone size: -; J gene: TRBJ1-6; CDR3 protein: CASSERGGATNSPLHF; CDR3 DNA: TGTGCCAGCAGTGAAAGGGGGGGGGCGACTAATTCACCCCTCCACTTT
V gene: TRBV25-1; D gene: -; clone size: -; J gene: TRBJ1-3; CDR3 protein: CASSEALGDSFYPNTIYF; CDR3 DNA: TGTGCCAGCAGTGAAGCCCTCGGAGACTCTTTTTACCCCAACACCATATATTTT